This T cell receptor beta chain was observed in a study of response to subunit inactivated influenza vaccine. TCRdb ran MiXCR on the RT-PCR reads and lists one entry per CDR3 protein. The top ten clones hold 25% to 30% of a sample with about 170,000 distinct CDR3 sequences, over 9.5% of them seen once. The CDR3 runs to 13 residues. Trimming removed 9 bases from V and 6 bases from J, with 16 bases in between. The table lists this clonotype with a few counts. These same data were also listed under a study on T cells expressing NK-cell markers. From that study: Making the TCR beta cDNA relied on 5'RACE template switching with UMIs. Sorted CD3+CD56-NKG2C+, CD3+CD56+NKG2C+ and CD3+CD56+NKG2C- T cells supplied the TCR beta repertoires. Several of the donors also had these clonotypes leading their CD3+CD56-NKG2C+ fraction.

This chain connects TRBV12-3 or TRBV12-4 to TRBJ2-3; unclear D gene. The sequence derives from a man aged 50 to 59 who received an inactivated influenza vaccine. Sequenced material: CD8+ T cells sorted from PBMCs, taken approximately 12 days after vaccination. CDR3 DNA: TGTGCCAGACCACCCCATTCCTGGGATACGCAGTATTTT. It yields the protein CARPPHSWDTQYF.